What follows are 8 T cell receptor beta chains derived from one specimen sequenced in a study of T-cell reconstitution after alpha-beta-depleted transplantation in children. A library of TCRbeta sequences, prepared with unique molecular identifiers, was generated. TCRdb redid the calling of the PCR reads with MiXCR, one entry per CDR3 protein. The sample yields about 250,000 distinct CDR3 sequences, 24% seen once. This specimen was PBMCs, mostly from graft donor cells, taken 360 days after TCRalphabeta/CD19-depleted stem cell transplant. These receptors were collected from a female patient between 2 and 15 years old who had a stem cell transplant for congenital amegakaryocytic thrombocytopenia, so the T cells may come from the graft donor.

The genes are TRBV28 and TRBJ2-5; 8 bases fit TRBD2. Germline V CDR1 and CDR2: MDHEN, SYDVKM. The ends lost 6 bases at V and 3 bases at J; junction bases unmatched: 3. This CDR3 comprises 13 residues. The CDR3 DNA reads as TGTGCCAGCAGCGGGGGGGGTGAAGAGACCCAGTACTTC. It translates to CASSGGGEETQYF.

The rearrangement uses TRBV15 and TRBJ2-7; possible D gene TRBD2, 6 bases. Trimming left V 0 bases short and J 3 bases short, with 15 bases between. Germline CDR1 reads LNHNV; CDR2 reads YYDKDF (reference sequence). There are 16 residues in the CDR3. CDR3 protein: CATSRDHDPGGYEQYF. In DNA form, the CDR3 reads TGTGCCACCAGCAGAGATCATGACCCCGGGGGCTACGAGCAGTACTTC.

This clonotype was recorded only once. J is TRBJ1-2 and V is TRBV11-1; TRBD1 matches at 8 bases. Germline V gene sequence: CDR1 SGHAT, CDR2 FQDESV (reference sequence). The CDR3 runs to 18 residues. V lost 5 bases and J lost 6; bases outside the gene matches: 20. The CDR3 DNA follows: TGTGCCAGCAGCCCGGGAAGGACAGGGTATTTGTCTCTGGATGGCTACACCTTC. Translated, it gives CASSPGRTGYLSLDGYTF.

This clonotype was detected only a few times. V gene TRBV15 combines with J gene TRBJ2-4; D gene uncertain. Trimming removed 8 bases from V and 3 bases from J, with 11 bases in between. This CDR3 comprises 13 residues. Germline values: CDR1 LNHNV, CDR2 YYDKDF (reference sequence). In nucleotides, the CDR3 is TGTGCCACCTCTATACAAGGCAAAAACATTCAGTACTTC. This encodes CATSIQGKNIQYF.

This clonotype was counted a few times. This chain connects TRBV5-1 to TRBJ2-5; 9 positions agree with TRBD1. Germline-derived CDR1 and CDR2 are SGHRS and YFSETQ. This CDR3 comprises 17 residues. J lost 3 bases, V lost 0 bases, and 9 bases had no gene match. The DNA of the CDR3 is TGCGCCAGCAGCTTGGGGGGGGGACAGGGACGAGAAGAGACCCAGTACTTC. Its translation: CASSLGGGQGREETQYF.

This chain links TRBV2 with TRBJ2-5; 7 bases agree with TRBD2. Losses at the gene ends were 10 bases for V and 3 bases for J; bases not matched to a gene: 11. Germline V CDR1 and CDR2: SNHLY, FYNNEI. This CDR3 has 14 residues. CDR3 coding DNA: TGTGCCACCAAGTGGGATCTAGCGGAAGAGACCCAGTACTTC. Amino acid sequence: CATKWDLAEETQYF. Drawing the rest from reference TRBV2 and TRBJ2-5, the complete variable domain is EPEVTQTPSHQVTQMGQEVILRCVPISNHLYFYWYRQILGQKVEFLVSFYNNEISEKSEIFDDQFSVERPDGSNFTLKIRSTKLEDSAMYFCATKWDLAEETQYFGPGTRLLVL.

This chain joins TRBV6-5 and TRBJ2-2, with TRBD2 identical over 9 bases. With 2 bases clipped from V and 7 bases from J, the junction kept 11 bases outside the gene matches. CDR3 size: 17 residues. CDR1 and CDR2 (germline): MNHEY, SVGAGI. CDR3 sequence: CASSYLNVISGGGELFF. CDR3 bases: TGTGCCAGCAGTTACCTGAATGTAATTAGCGGGGGCGGGGAGCTGTTTTTT.

This chain links TRBV28 with TRBJ2-7; a possible D gene is TRBD2 (5 bases). The V gene lost 6 bases and the J gene lost 7 bases, with 19 bases spanning the gap. This CDR3 is built from 14 residues. Per the germline V gene, CDR1 is MDHEN and CDR2 is SYDVKM. The CDR3 nucleotides are TGTGCCAGCAGACCCTTCCGGACTGGCTGGGAGCAGTACTTC. Translating gives CASRPFRTGWEQYF.